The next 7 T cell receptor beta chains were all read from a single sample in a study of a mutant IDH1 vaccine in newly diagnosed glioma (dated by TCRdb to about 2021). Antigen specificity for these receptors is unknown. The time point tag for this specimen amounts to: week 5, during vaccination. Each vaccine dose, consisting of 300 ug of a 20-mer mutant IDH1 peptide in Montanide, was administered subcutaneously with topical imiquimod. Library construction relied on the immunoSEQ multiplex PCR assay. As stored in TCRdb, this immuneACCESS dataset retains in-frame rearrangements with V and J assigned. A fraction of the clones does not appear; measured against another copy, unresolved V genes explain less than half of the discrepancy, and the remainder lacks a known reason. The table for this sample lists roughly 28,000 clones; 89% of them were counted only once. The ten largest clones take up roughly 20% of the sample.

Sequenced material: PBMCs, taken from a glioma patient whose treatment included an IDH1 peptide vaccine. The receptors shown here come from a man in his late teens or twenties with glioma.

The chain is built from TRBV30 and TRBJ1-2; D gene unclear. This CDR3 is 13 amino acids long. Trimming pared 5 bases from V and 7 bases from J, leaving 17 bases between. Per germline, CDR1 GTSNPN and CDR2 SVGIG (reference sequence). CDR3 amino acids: CAWVNTYPLGYTF. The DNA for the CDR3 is TGTGCCTGGGTAAATACCTACCCCCTTGGCTACACCTTC.

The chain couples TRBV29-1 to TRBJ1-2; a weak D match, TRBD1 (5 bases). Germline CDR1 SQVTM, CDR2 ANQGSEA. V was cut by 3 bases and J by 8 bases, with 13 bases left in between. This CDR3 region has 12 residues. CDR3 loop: CSVDLGQKGYTF. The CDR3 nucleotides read TGCAGCGTTGATTTGGGGCAGAAAGGCTACACCTTC.

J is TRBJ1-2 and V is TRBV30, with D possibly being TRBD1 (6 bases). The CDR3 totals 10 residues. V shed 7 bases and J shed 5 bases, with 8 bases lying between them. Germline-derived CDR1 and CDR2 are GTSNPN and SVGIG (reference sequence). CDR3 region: CASGEYGYTF. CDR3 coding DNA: TGTGCCTCAGGGGAGTATGGCTACACCTTC.

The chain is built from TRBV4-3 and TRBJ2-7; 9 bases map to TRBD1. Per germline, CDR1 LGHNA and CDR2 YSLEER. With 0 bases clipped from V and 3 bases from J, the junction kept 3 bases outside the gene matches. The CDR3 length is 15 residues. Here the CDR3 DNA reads TGCGCCAGCAGCCAAGACTGGACAGGGGTCTACGAGCAGTACTTC. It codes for CASSQDWTGVYEQYF.

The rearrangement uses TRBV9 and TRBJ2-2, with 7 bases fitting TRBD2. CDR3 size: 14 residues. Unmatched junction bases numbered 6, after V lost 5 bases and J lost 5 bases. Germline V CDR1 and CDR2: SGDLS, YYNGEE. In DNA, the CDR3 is TGTGCCAGCAGACCGGGAGGACGGACCGGGGAGCTGTTTTTT. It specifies CASRPGGRTGELFF.

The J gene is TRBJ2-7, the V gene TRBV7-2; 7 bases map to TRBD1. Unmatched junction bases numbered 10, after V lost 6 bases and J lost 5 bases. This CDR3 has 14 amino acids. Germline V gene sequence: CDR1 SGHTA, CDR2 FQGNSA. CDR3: CASRRNRGVNEQYF. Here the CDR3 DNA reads TGTGCCAGCAGGCGAAACAGGGGAGTCAACGAGCAGTACTTC.

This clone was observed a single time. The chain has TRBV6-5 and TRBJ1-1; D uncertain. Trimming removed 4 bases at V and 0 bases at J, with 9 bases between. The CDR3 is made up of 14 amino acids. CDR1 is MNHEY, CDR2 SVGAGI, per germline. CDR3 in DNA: TGTGCCAGCAGTTGGAGGCAAATGAACACTGAAGCTTTCTTT. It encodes CASSWRQMNTEAFF.